This T cell receptor beta chain originates from a study of shared clonotypes between healthy human individuals. Looking at the study overall: Three plates each covered CD4 naive and memory; CD8 naive two, CD8 memory one.

Only in-frame clones appear in the TCRdb table, and some are missing; sequencing was by immunoSEQ multiplex PCR. The repertoire holds about 2.1 million clones, with just over 90% as singletons. Study-wide points: Relative to their counterparts shared across all four donors, non-shared clonotypes exhibited diminished generation probabilities.

Terminally differentiated effector memory CD45RA+ cells were excluded from the naive CD8 cells, which were CD45RO-negative and positively selected for CCR7. Deletions cut 4 bases from V and 1 base from J, with 13 bases between. Germline CDR1 is SNHLY and CDR2 is FYNNEI. The CDR3 spans 15 residues. On this clone itself: The antigen remains undetermined.

The receptor was derived from a man aged 18-30 years in good health. Some clones in this sample may be carry-over from other donors' samples. The material sequenced was naive CD8+ T cells from PBMCs. This chain uses TRBV2 with TRBJ1-1; D is possibly TRBD1 (6 bases). The CDR3 region has the DNA TGTGCCAGCAGTGTTTTAAGGACAGCGAACACTGAAGCTTTCTTT. It specifies CASSVLRTANTEAFF.